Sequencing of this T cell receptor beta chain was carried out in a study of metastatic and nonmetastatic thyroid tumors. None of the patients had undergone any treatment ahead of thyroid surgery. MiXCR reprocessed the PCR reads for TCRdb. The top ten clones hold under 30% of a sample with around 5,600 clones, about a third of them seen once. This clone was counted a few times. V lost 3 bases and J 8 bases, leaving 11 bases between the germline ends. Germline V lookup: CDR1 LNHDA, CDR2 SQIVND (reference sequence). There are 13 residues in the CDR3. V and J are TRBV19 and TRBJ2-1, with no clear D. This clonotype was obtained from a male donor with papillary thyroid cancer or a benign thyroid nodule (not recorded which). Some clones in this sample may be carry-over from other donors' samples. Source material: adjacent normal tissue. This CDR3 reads CASSIAFLDEQFF. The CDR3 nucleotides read TGTGCCAGTAGTATTGCATTCCTGGATGAGCAGTTCTTC. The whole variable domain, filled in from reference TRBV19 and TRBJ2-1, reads DGGITQSPKYLFRKEGQNVTLSCEQNLNHDAMYWYRQDPGQGLRLIYYSQIVNDFQKGDIAEGYSVSREKKESFPLTVTSAQKNPTAFYLCASSIAFLDEQFFGPGTRLTVL.